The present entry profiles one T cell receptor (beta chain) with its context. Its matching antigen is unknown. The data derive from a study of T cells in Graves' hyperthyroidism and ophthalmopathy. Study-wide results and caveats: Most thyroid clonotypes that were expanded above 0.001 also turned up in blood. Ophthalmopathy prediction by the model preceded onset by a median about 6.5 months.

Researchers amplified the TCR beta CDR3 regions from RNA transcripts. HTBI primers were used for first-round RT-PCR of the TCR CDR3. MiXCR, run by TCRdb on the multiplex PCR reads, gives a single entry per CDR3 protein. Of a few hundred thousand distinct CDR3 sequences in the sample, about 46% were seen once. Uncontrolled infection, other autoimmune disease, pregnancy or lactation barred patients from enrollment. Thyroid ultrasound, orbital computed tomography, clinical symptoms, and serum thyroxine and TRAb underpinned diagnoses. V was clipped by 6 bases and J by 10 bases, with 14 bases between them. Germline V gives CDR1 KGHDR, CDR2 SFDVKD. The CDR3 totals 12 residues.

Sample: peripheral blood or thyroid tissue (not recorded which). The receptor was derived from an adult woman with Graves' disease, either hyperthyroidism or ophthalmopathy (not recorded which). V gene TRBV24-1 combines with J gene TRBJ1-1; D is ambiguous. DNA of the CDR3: TGTGCCACCAGTAGCGGGAGTAGGAGAGCTTTCTTT. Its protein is CATSSGSRRAFF.